Described below is a single TCR beta chain sequence and its context. Antigen: not known. These data are taken from a study of cytomegalovirus exposure and HLA in healthy donors. Overall study context: Of the donors genotyped, some 400 in all, around 76% fell in the Caucasian-associated ancestry cluster. Study-level results: Clonal expansion was found to be greater in HLA-associated TCR beta chains than in equally common others in a later analysis. In a later analysis, TCR beta V- and J-gene trimming was associated with a missense DCLRE1C variant.

13 Jbeta primers and 60 Vbeta primers were used for the PCR. Clones were sequenced by immunoSEQ multiplex PCR, and TCRdb holds only the in-frame ones, with some missing. In total, the table holds some 110,000 clones. There are 12 residues in the CDR3. V was pared by 6 bases and J by 8 bases, with 8 bases between. CDR1 is MGHDK, CDR2 SYGVNS, per germline. This chain uses TRBV25-1 with TRBJ1-6; a possible D gene is TRBD1 (6 bases). The sample consisted of PBMCs. The TCR sequence derives from a man aged 25-45 years in good health and CMV-seronegative. CDR3 coding DNA: TGTGCCAGCAGACAGGGAGATTCACCCCTCCACTTT. Translation: CASRQGDSPLHF. Full variable domain (outside the CDR3, taken from reference TRBV25-1 and TRBJ1-6): EADIYQTPRYLVIGTGKKITLECSQTMGHDKMYWYQQDPGMELHLIHYSYGVNSTEKGDLSSESTVSRIRTEHFPLTLESARPSHTSQYLCASRQGDSPLHFGNGTRLTVT.